This TCR beta chain was sequenced in a study of post-analysis software for immune sequencing data. Study-wide background: The study covered relapsing-remitting, secondary progressive and progressive-relapsing courses of multiple sclerosis. Study outcomes and limitations: Those with multiple sclerosis, the patient group, showed significantly lower normalized Chao1 diversity than controls. Controls had lower frequencies than patients of a handful of TRBV segments, which included TRBV5-6, TRBV5-1 and TRBV20-1. The F measure placed samples prepared in the same batch into strongly shared clusters.

Trimming took 4 bases from V and 6 from J, leaving 24 bases between them. The CDR3 consists of 17 residues. Germline loops: CDR1 SEHNR, CDR2 FQNEAQ (reference sequence). Tagging with unique molecular identifiers was a feature of the TCR beta cDNA libraries. Input of roughly 0.85 to 11 million T cells yielded around 460,000 cDNA molecules. Each CDR3 protein is one row after TCRdb ran MiXCR on the PCR reads. This table has about 770,000 distinct CDR3 sequences, just over 45% appearing once. As to this clonotype: Its antigen remains unknown.

The chain links TRBV7-9 to TRBJ1-2, with D perhaps TRBD1 (5 bases). The source is a girl aged 5 to 17 with multiple sclerosis. Sequencing was done on a sample of blood. CDR3 amino acids: CASSWGGVATAANGYTF. CDR3 bases: TGTGCCAGCAGCTGGGGGGGGGTGGCCACAGCTGCCAATGGCTACACCTTC.